A single sample gave rise to the 23 T cell receptor beta chains below, sequenced in a study of blood T cell repertoires in COVID-19. This table comes from immunoSEQ multiplex PCR, and its TCRdb copy is limited to in-frame clones, with some not included. In the table there are 300,000 to 400,000 clones, around 86% of which are singletons. Sequences were obtained from peripheral blood. These receptors were collected from a man aged 50-60 years with active or convalescent COVID-19.

The rearrangement links TRBV9 to TRBJ1-1; no clear D gene. Germline V gene lookup returns CDR1 SGDLS and CDR2 YYNGEE. V was shortened by 3 bases and J by 0 bases, with 18 bases between the two germline ends. The CDR3 sequence is 17 residues long. The CDR3 is CASSASGTLTMNTEAFF. In DNA, the CDR3 is TGTGCCAGCAGCGCCTCAGGCACATTGACTATGAACACTGAAGCTTTCTTT. Using reference TRBV9 and TRBJ1-1 for the parts outside the CDR3, the full variable domain is DSGVTQTPKHLITATGQRVTLRCSPRSGDLSVYWYQQSLDQGLQFLIQYYNGEERAKGNILERFSAQQFPDLHSELNLSSLELGDSALYFCASSASGTLTMNTEAFFGQGTRLTVV.

The chain has TRBV30 and TRBJ1-1; D possibly corresponds to TRBD1 (6 bases). The CDR3 length is 12 residues. V lost 1 base and J 10 bases, leaving 13 bases between the germline ends. Germline-derived CDR1 and CDR2 are GTSNPN and SVGIG (reference sequence). CDR3 residues: CAWSGWGPVAFF. CDR3 DNA: TGTGCCTGGAGTGGCTGGGGGCCGGTAGCTTTCTTT.

V is TRBV11-1 and J is TRBJ1-1; tentative D call: TRBD1 (6 bases). The V and J ends lost 5 bases and 0 bases respectively, with 10 bases between them. The length of the CDR3 is 14 residues. Per the germline V gene, CDR1 is SGHAT and CDR2 is FQDESV (reference sequence). The CDR3 loop is CASSRTGLNTEAFF. CDR3 nucleotides: TGTGCCAGCAGCCGAACAGGGCTGAACACTGAAGCTTTCTTT.

CDR3 DNA sequence: TGTGCCAGCAGTGAAGCGGGGACAGGGCATACCTATGGCTACACCTTC. This codes for CASSEAGTGHTYGYTF. V gene TRBV6-1 combines with J gene TRBJ1-2; 9 bases line up with TRBD1. This CDR3 comprises 16 residues. Per germline, CDR1 MNHNS and CDR2 SASEGT. Trimming took 0 bases from V and 4 from J; bases not matched to a gene: 6.

The chain is built from TRBV27 and TRBJ1-2, with D possibly being TRBD1 (6 bases). The CDR3 is made up of 14 amino acids. The V gene's germline CDR1 is MNHEY and CDR2 SMNVEV (reference sequence). Trimming removed 5 bases at V and 2 bases at J, with 12 bases between. The CDR3 nucleotides read TGTGCCAGCAGTAACAGCCAGGGGAACTATGGCTACACCTTC. Translating gives CASSNSQGNYGYTF.

The V call is TRBV6-5, the J call TRBJ1-2; D remains ambiguous. Trimming took off 11 bases at V and 5 bases at J, with 18 bases between the two ends. Germline-derived CDR1 and CDR2 are MNHEY and SVGAGI. The CDR3 runs 13 residues. CDR3 in amino acids: CALRVATGYGYTF. The CDR3 coding sequence is TGTGCCCTAAGGGTGGCGACGGGGTATGGCTACACCTTC.

The rearrangement joins TRBV5-1 to TRBJ1-1; the match to TRBD1 covers 8 bases. Germline V gene lookup returns CDR1 SGHRS and CDR2 YFSETQ. With 4 bases clipped from V and 0 bases from J, the junction kept 8 bases outside the gene matches. There are 16 residues in the CDR3. The CDR3 here is CASSPDRGSMNTEAFF. The CDR3 DNA sequence: TGCGCCAGCAGCCCTGACAGGGGTAGCATGAACACTGAAGCTTTCTTT.

The V call is TRBV5-1, the J call TRBJ1-1, with D uncertain. The V gene's germline CDR1 is SGHRS and CDR2 YFSETQ. This CDR3 is 17 amino acids long. Trimming left V 4 bases short and J 0 bases short, with 19 bases between. The CDR3 spells CASSPLEGFGLNTEAFF. In DNA form, the CDR3 reads TGCGCCAGCAGCCCCCTAGAGGGATTTGGGTTGAACACTGAAGCTTTCTTT.

This clone was seen only once. The chain employs TRBV5-4 and TRBJ2-5; 8 nucleotides match TRBD2. This CDR3 comprises 15 residues. Trimming took 4 bases from V and 3 from J; bases not matched to a gene: 8. Germline-derived CDR1 and CDR2 are SGHNT and YYREEE (reference sequence). CDR3 DNA: TGTGCCAGCAGCCGGCCGGGACTAGACGAAGAGACCCAGTACTTC. Protein product: CASSRPGLDEETQYF.

About this clone: Additional DNA sequences in this sample encode the identical CDR3. The V gene is TRBV6-1, the J gene TRBJ1-4; D is perhaps TRBD1 (5 bases). Per the germline V gene, CDR1 is MNHNS and CDR2 is SASEGT. This CDR3 comprises 15 residues. Trimming shortened V by 0 bases and J by 8 bases, and 13 bases separated the two germline ends. DNA of the CDR3: TGTGCCAGCAGTGAAGCGCGCGGGGGGGTCGAAAAACTGTTTTTT. This translates into CASSEARGGVEKLFF.

The V call is TRBV5-4, the J call TRBJ1-3, with TRBD1 identical over 9 bases. V lost 9 bases to trimming and J lost 4 bases; unmatched junction nucleotides: 17. The CDR3 is made up of 17 amino acids. Per the germline V gene, CDR1 is SGHNT and CDR2 is YYREEE (reference sequence). CDR3 in DNA: TGTGCCACCTCCAAGATCATGACAGGGGGTGGCGGAAACACCATATATTTT. It codes for CATSKIMTGGGGNTIYF.

The chain employs TRBV7-9 and TRBJ1-2; D unresolved. The CDR3 has 13 amino acids. V lost 5 bases and J lost 4, with 11 bases in between. In germline, CDR1 is SEHNR, CDR2 FQNEAQ (reference sequence). The CDR3 region is CASSAGGIYGYTF. CDR3 DNA sequence: TGTGCCAGCAGCGCGGGAGGAATCTATGGCTACACCTTC.

This rearrangement joins TRBV11-2 to TRBJ2-7, with a tentative D call TRBD2 (6 bases). The V end was cut by 4 bases, the J end by 3 bases, with 13 bases between. CDR3 length equals 14 residues. Germline CDR1 is SGHAT and CDR2 is FQNNGV. The CDR3 spells CASSSRERVYEQYF. The CDR3 DNA reads TGTGCCAGCAGCTCCCGGGAGCGGGTCTACGAGCAGTACTTC.

J is TRBJ2-7 and V is TRBV7-3, with 7 bases matching TRBD2. The length of the CDR3 is 13 residues. V lost 3 bases and J lost 4; bases outside the gene matches: 3. The V gene's germline CDR1 is SGHTA and CDR2 FQGTGA. CDR3 loop: CASSFNSGYEQYF. The DNA for the CDR3 is TGTGCCAGCAGCTTTAATAGCGGGTACGAGCAGTACTTC.

The gene calls are TRBV25-1 and TRBJ1-2; TRBD1 matches at 7 bases. There are 15 residues in the CDR3. J lost 0 bases, V lost 4 bases, and 5 bases had no gene match. Germline values: CDR1 MGHDK, CDR2 SYGVNS. The CDR3 loop is CASSGGTAPNYGYTF. CDR3 in DNA: TGTGCCAGCAGTGGAGGGACAGCGCCTAACTATGGCTACACCTTC.

The chain has TRBV6-6 and TRBJ2-1; 7 positions match TRBD2. The CDR3 has 16 amino acids. Losses at the gene ends were 2 bases for V and 7 bases for J; bases not matched to a gene: 11. Germline CDR1 reads MNHNY; CDR2 reads SVGAGI (reference sequence). The CDR3 reads CASSYGSHGRQNEQFF. In nucleotides, the CDR3 is TGTGCCAGCAGTTACGGGTCTCACGGGAGGCAAAATGAGCAGTTCTTC.

The rearrangement links TRBV19 to TRBJ1-5; 8 bases line up with TRBD1. Germline V CDR1 and CDR2: LNHDA, SQIVND (reference sequence). This CDR3 spans 15 amino acids. Trimming at V came to 4 bases and at J to 7 bases, leaving 9 bases not matched to a gene. In DNA form, the CDR3 reads TGTGCCAGTAGTAACCCCGGACAGGGAAAGCAGCCCCAGCATTTT. Residues: CASSNPGQGKQPQHF.

The table lists this clone with a count of one. The CDR3 region is CASSLASGDSGNTIYF. The DNA of the CDR3 is TGCGCCAGCAGCTTGGCCAGCGGAGACTCTGGAAACACCATATATTTT. The chain employs TRBV5-1 and TRBJ1-3; no firm D call. Trimming left V 0 bases short and J 0 bases short, with 10 bases between. Germline V gene sequence: CDR1 SGHRS, CDR2 YFSETQ. The CDR3 has 16 residues.

The rearrangement links TRBV4-1 to TRBJ2-3; D ambiguous. V was shortened by 0 bases and J by 1 base, with 17 bases between the two germline ends. The germline V gene has CDR1 MGHRA and CDR2 YSYEKL. The CDR3 has 18 amino acids. The CDR3 DNA reads as TGCGCCAGCAGCCAAGAACCAACCCTAGAACGAGGCACAGATACGCAGTATTTT. Protein product: CASSQEPTLERGTDTQYF.

This sequence joins TRBV19 and TRBJ1-2; 7 bases align to TRBD1. This CDR3 spans 16 amino acids. Trimming removed 3 bases from V and 4 bases from J; junction bases left unmatched: 11. Looked up from germline, CDR1 is LNHDA and CDR2 is SQIVND (reference sequence). CDR3 sequence reads: CASSIGRQGQGYGYTF. In DNA, the CDR3 is TGTGCCAGTAGTATCGGACGACAGGGACAAGGCTATGGCTACACCTTC.

The V gene is TRBV21-1, the J gene TRBJ1-5; no DNA check was done on the table's D call, TRBD1. TRBV21-1 is described as a pseudogene. The CDR3 is 16 amino acids. The DNA of the CDR3 is TGTGCCAGCAGCAAAGAGGACAGGGGAAGCAATCAGCCCCAGCATTTT. This codes for CASSKEDRGSNQPQHF.

This chain joins TRBV14 and TRBJ1-1, with D perhaps TRBD1 (5 bases). From germline, CDR1 is SGHDN and CDR2 FVKESK. The V and J ends lost 5 bases and 1 base respectively, with 17 bases between them. CDR3 size: 16 residues. The CDR3 region is CASSNVFDRTNTEAFF. As DNA, the CDR3 is TGTGCCAGCAGCAATGTCTTCGACAGAACGAACACTGAAGCTTTCTTT.

CDR3 sequence (DNA): TGTGCCAGCAGCCTCCGGGAGCTAAATGAAAAACTGTTTTTT. Encoded protein: CASSLRELNEKLFF. The V call is TRBV7-9, the J call TRBJ1-4, with D uncertain. Trimming stripped 5 bases from V and 5 bases from J, with 12 bases between. Germline CDR1 is SEHNR and CDR2 is FQNEAQ (reference sequence). The CDR3 spans 14 residues.